This T cell receptor (beta chain) was identified in a study of blood T cell repertoires in COVID-19. The trim removed 6 bases at V and 2 bases at J, leaving 5 bases unmatched. Germline loops: CDR1 MNHNY, CDR2 SVGAGI (reference sequence). This CDR3 is built from 14 residues. Sequencing used immunoSEQ multiplex PCR; TCRdb keeps in-frame clones, though not all of them. The repertoire consists of about 150,000 clones, with roughly 88% occurring once and the leading ten covering around 9.8%. This clone has just a few counts. The sequencing input was peripheral blood. V is TRBV6-6 and J is TRBJ2-7; 9 bases align to TRBD1. The sequence came from a woman aged 50 to 65 with acute or convalescent COVID-19. CDR3 DNA sequence: TGTGCCAGCAGGACACAGGGGGCCGCCTACGAGCAGTACTTC. Encoded protein: CASRTQGAAYEQYF.